This T cell receptor (beta chain) was obtained from a study of quantifying T cell responses using KT2 cells. Whole-study context: RNA was reverse transcribed with TCR alpha and beta constant-region primers.

Turning to this clonotype: Its antigen is undetermined.

An oligo carrying a UMI was ligated to the cDNA 3' end. An equimolar mix of RC1.1 and RC1.2 primed the beta chain across TRBC1 and TRBC2. MiXCR, applied by TCRdb to the UMI-ligation and nested PCR reads, yields one record per CDR3 protein. This table has approximately 60,000 distinct CDR3 sequences, roughly an eighth appearing once. Overall study findings and caveats: Counts of KT2 alpha and beta sequences rose linearly with the number of KT2 cells added. Even the lowest spike-in, about one KT2 cell per 100,000 PBMC, yielded detectable KT2 sequences.

The clonotype comes from a human donor. Sequencing was performed on PBMCs spiked with cells of the T cell clone KT2.

The CDR3 reads CASSATGLREQYF. The CDR3 nucleotides read TGTGCCAGCAGCGCAACAGGGTTGCGCGAGCAGTACTTC. This chain connects TRBV9 to TRBJ2-7; D perhaps matches TRBD1 (6 bases). Between the trimmed V and J ends, which lost 3 bases and 6 bases, there was a span of 13 bases. This CDR3 is 13 amino acids long. Germline-derived CDR1 and CDR2 are SGDLS and YYNGEE.